This TCR beta chain was sequenced in a study of blood T cell repertoires in COVID-19 (dated by TCRdb to the early 2020s). About the investigation overall: The collaborator samples originated in the United States, Italy and Spain and spanned the acute and convalescent phases of COVID-19. The material from the prospective study consisted of cDNA or gDNA derived from T cells, B-cell-depleted T cells, or PBMCs. Subjects who had been exposed to COVID-19, were actively infected with it, or had recovered from it provided the deeply sampled blood TCRbeta repertoires that made up the dataset. The repertoires were released in a freely available public database intended as a resource for research on the immune response to SARS-CoV-2. The samples were drawn from the first 160 participants of the ongoing ImmuneRACE study and from some 1,300 subjects provided by 6 global collaborators. Nearly every sample came with metadata listing a de-identified subject ID, COVID-19 status, age in years and sex. Where HLA class I and class II types were available, the types were taken from metadata supplied by the sample provider, not from assay-based typing.

V and J lose 0 bases and 1 base, and a span of 8 bases separates them. CDR1 and CDR2, looked up from the germline V gene (reference sequence), are LNHDA and SQIVND. The CDR3, from cysteine to phenylalanine, totals 15 residues. Just CDR3 DNA is preserved here, 45 bases in frame from base 1. In its sample, this clone was seen once. Its antigen target is currently unknown. Within one base of it there is no much larger clone, and no base qualities were kept. TCRbeta CDR3 regions were amplified from genomic DNA using the immunoSEQ Assay, a bias-controlled multiplex PCR. The authors' analysis ran thus. Nucleated cell counts per sample were estimated from amplification of reference gene primers within the assay. To quantify the absolute abundance of each unique TCRbeta CDR3 rearrangement, sequence reads were collapsed and filtered. For each sample, productive Simpson clonality was calculated as the square root of Simpson's diversity index across productive rearrangements. TCRdb re-hosts the immuneACCESS table, in-frame sequences only. Its copies lack some clones; in the studies checked, an unresolved V gene accounts for under half of them, and the cause for the rest is not known. V and J calls and clone size are given by that table; D and trimming were obtained from the DNA. This sample has roughly 97,000 clones in its table, and 75% to 90% of those were observed once. The biggest ten clones account for roughly 15% of the sample.

Beyond this particular receptor, the publication reports: How much clinical and demographic metadata was included differed by source and by participant, and the metadata was provided uncurated.

Collaborating institutions collected whole blood in K2EDTA tubes following their own protocols. For TCRbeta analysis, collaborators shipped samples in one of three forms: frozen whole blood, isolated PBMCs, or DNA extracted from either of those sample types. Sequencing used peripheral blood. This TCR was sampled from a man aged 50 or older with acute or convalescent COVID-19. Here the chain combines TRBV19 and TRBJ2-3, with a tentative D gene TRBD1 over 6 matching bases. The CDR3 corresponds to CASSIEDSRTDTQYF. The DNA sequence is given as TGTGCCAGTAGTATAGAGGACAGTCGCACAGATACGCAGTATTTT.